Listed below are T cell receptor beta chains from one sample, sequenced in a study of CD8+ T cells in alopecia areata. The method was immunoSEQ multiplex PCR; TCRdb's version includes in-frame clones alone and lacks a portion of them. The sample has just over 150,000 clones; less than 65% are singletons. Source: CD8+ T cells sorted from blood, taken at week 0. The receptors derive from a human donor with alopecia areata. Both conserved end residues are part of each CDR3. The D gene is left open where the match is weak. Clone size appears in some rows only: once, few, many, or a class for an expanded clone.

TRBJ2-1 few TRBV29-1 . TGCAGCACTCCTAGAAACAATGAGCAGTTCTTC CSTPRNNEQFF
TRBJ1-1 few TRBV19 . TGTGCCAGTAGTATCGGCGGCAGAAAAAACACTGAAGCTTTCTTT CASSIGGRKNTEAFF
TRBJ2-7 once TRBV10-3 . TGTGCCATCAGTGAGTCGTCGACAGTCTACGAGCAGTACTTC CAISESSTVYEQYF
TRBJ2-5 few TRBV29-1 . TGCAGCGTTGATCTTAAAGAGACCCAGTACTTC CSVDLKETQYF
TRBJ1-1 . TRBV4-3 . TGCGCCAGCAGCCAAGGGCAGTTAGAAGCTTTCTTT CASSQGQLEAFF
TRBJ2-2 few TRBV9 . TGTGCCAGCAGCTTTGGCCTCACCGGGGAGCTGTTTTTT CASSFGLTGELFF
TRBJ1-2 . TRBV29-1 . TGCAGCGTTGATCTTGGGTTGGGGTATGGCTACACCTTC CSVDLGLGYGYTF
TRBJ2-1 . TRBV15 . TGTGCCACCAGCAGAGATACCGATGAGCAGTTCTTC CATSRDTDEQFF
TRBJ2-2 few TRBV5-6 . TGTGCCAGCAGCCTTTCAGGAGGGACCGGGGAGCTGTTTTTT CASSLSGGTGELFF
TRBJ1-2 . TRBV29-1 . TGCAGCGTTCGGACAGTTACTAACTATGGCTACACCTTC CSVRTVTNYGYTF
TRBJ2-3 few TRBV6-1 . TGTGCCAGCAGTGAAGGACAACCTATAATCACAGATACGCAGTATTTT CASSEGQPIITDTQYF
TRBJ1-4 few TRBV27 . TGTGCCAGCAGTTCACAGGTTAATGAAAAACTGTTTTTT CASSSQVNEKLFF
TRBJ1-1 . TRBV29-1 . TGCAGCGCTGACGGTGGGCTTGAAGCTTTCTTT CSADGGLEAFF
TRBJ1-6 once TRBV6-4 . TGTGCCAGCAGTGATCAGACAGTTAATTCACCCCTCCACTTT CASSDQTVNSPLHF
TRBJ1-1 few TRBV5-5 . TGCGCCAGCAGCCAAGATAGAATCATGAACACTGAAGCTTTCTTT CASSQDRIMNTEAFF
TRBJ1-2 . TRBV29-1 . TGCAGCGTTGATGAAGGGACATTCCTGGAGGGCTACACCTTC CSVDEGTFLEGYTF
TRBJ2-5 few TRBV4-3 TRBD2 TGCGCCAGCAGCCAAGATTTAGCGGGGCTTCAAGAAGAGACCCAGTACTTC CASSQDLAGLQEETQYF
TRBJ2-2 . TRBV19 . TGTGCCAGTAGATTGGACACCGGGGAGCTGTTTTTT CASRLDTGELFF
TRBJ2-1 . TRBV20-1 . TGCAGTGCTAGAGATGGAACTAGTCAGTTCTTC CSARDGTSQFF
TRBJ2-7 few TRBV7-9 TRBD2 TGTGCCAGCAGCTTCCGCGGGGGGATCTACGAGCAGTACTTC CASSFRGGIYEQYF
TRBJ1-2 . TRBV29-1 TRBD1 TGCAGCGTTAGAAGGACAGGCCTTACTAACTATGGCTACACCTTC CSVRRTGLTNYGYTF
TRBJ2-1 . TRBV30 TRBD2 TGTGCCTGGGAGAGGGCTAGCGGGATACCTGAGCAGTTCTTC CAWERASGIPEQFF
TRBJ2-7 few TRBV4-3 . TGCGCCAGCAGCCAAGTCCTCGGCAGACCACAGGACGAGCAGTACTTC CASSQVLGRPQDEQYF
TRBJ1-1 few TRBV29-1 TRBD1 TGCAGCGTACTTTGGACAGGGAACACTGAAGCTTTCTTT CSVLWTGNTEAFF
TRBJ2-5 . TRBV5-6 . TGTGCCAGCAGCCCGGGGACTGGATTACAAGAGACCCAGTACTTC CASSPGTGLQETQYF
TRBJ2-1 . TRBV7-8 . TGTGCCAGCAGCTTAGGGTTGGTCGCGGGGACCGAATACAATGAGCAGTTCTTC CASSLGLVAGTEYNEQFF
TRBJ1-1 . TRBV28 . TGTGCCAGCAGTCTAAGGGGGGGAACGACTGAAGCTTTCTTT CASSLRGGTTEAFF
TRBJ2-7 few TRBV21-1 . TGTGCCAGCAGCAAAGACAGGGGTTGCTACGAGCAGTACTTC CASSKDRGCYEQYF
TRBJ2-7 . TRBV27 . TGTGCCAGCAGTTTATCGTTAGGGAAATACGAGCAGTACTTC CASSLSLGKYEQYF
TRBJ2-3 . TRBV7-3 . TGTGCCAGCCCGAAACGTGGGGGGTTTACAGATACGCAGTATTTT CASPKRGGFTDTQYF
TRBJ1-1 many TRBV30 . TGTGCCTTGACAGCAATGAACACTGAAGCTTTCTTT CALTAMNTEAFF
TRBJ2-3 . TRBV11-2 TRBD2 TGTGCCAGCAGCTCCCAACTAGCGGCCCCCGCCGATACGCAGTATTTT CASSSQLAAPADTQYF
TRBJ2-2 few TRBV29-1 . TGCAGCGTTGAAGGGACCGGGGAGCTGTTTTTT CSVEGTGELFF
TRBJ1-5 . TRBV9 . TGTGCCAGCAGCGCCGGGAAGGACCAGCCCCAGCATTTT CASSAGKDQPQHF
TRBJ1-2 . TRBV4-3 . TGCGCCAGCAGCCTCAGGACATTCTATGGCTACACCTTC CASSLRTFYGYTF
TRBJ2-3 . TRBV11-1 . TGTGCCAGCAGCTCCAGTGGGAACACAGATACGCAGTATTTT CASSSSGNTDTQYF
TRBJ2-1 few TRBV12-5 . TGTGCTAGTGGTTTGCCAGGGGAATCAAAGTTCTTC CASGLPGESKFF
TRBJ1-1 few TRBV30 . TGTGCCTGGAGTGTTTCGGTTTCTCCCACTGAAGCTTTCTTT CAWSVSVSPTEAFF
TRBJ1-1 . TRBV20-1 . TGCAGTGCTCACGACCGGGCACGAGCTTTCTTT CSAHDRARAFF
TRBJ1-2 . TRBV5-1 . TGCGCCAGCACCGATAGGACAGAAAGCGTTTATGGCTACACCTTC CASTDRTESVYGYTF
TRBJ1-1 . TRBV6-5 TRBD1 TGTGCCAGCAGTTACGATCAGGGGGCGTTGGACACTGAAGCTTTCTTT CASSYDQGALDTEAFF
TRBJ1-1 . TRBV25-1 . TGTGCCAGCAGGGGGGCTGCGGAAGCTTTCTTT CASRGAAEAFF
TRBJ2-2 once TRBV27 . TGTGCCAGCAGCTCGTCGGAGGGGATCGTCACCGGGGAGCTGTTTTTT CASSSSEGIVTGELFF
TRBJ1-2 . TRBV13 . TGTGCCAGCAGGCTAAGGGACCGATCTAACTATGGCTACACCTTC CASRLRDRSNYGYTF
TRBJ1-2 . TRBV29-1 . TGCAGCGTTCGGGACAATCGTGGCTACACCTTC CSVRDNRGYTF
TRBJ2-2 few TRBV10-3 . TGTGCCATCATGGCAACCGGGGAGCTGTTTTTT CAIMATGELFF
TRBJ2-5 few TRBV4-3 TRBD2 TGCGCCAGCAGCCAAGACCCCAGCGGGGGTTGGGAGACCCAGTACTTC CASSQDPSGGWETQYF
TRBJ2-7 . TRBV5-1 TRBD1 TGCGCCAGCAGCGCCACAGGGGGACCCTACGAGCAGTACTTC CASSATGGPYEQYF
TRBJ1-1 . TRBV5-6 . TGTGCCAGCAGCCCCCTAGCCAGCTTGAACACTGAAGCTTTCTTT CASSPLASLNTEAFF
TRBJ2-2 . TRBV5-1 TRBD1 TGCGCCAGCAGCTTGGGACAGGGGAACACCGGGGAGCTGTTTTTT CASSLGQGNTGELFF
TRBJ1-1 . TRBV29-1 . TGCAGCGTTGTTGTTTTCGCTGAAGCTTTCTTT CSVVVFAEAFF
TRBJ1-1 . TRBV29-1 TRBD1 TGCAGCGGTGGACCTACGACAGGGACTGAAGCTTTCTTT CSGGPTTGTEAFF
TRBJ2-2 few TRBV29-1 . TGCAGCGGACAGATCACCGGGGAGCTGTTTTTT CSGQITGELFF
TRBJ2-4 . TRBV27 TRBD1 TGTGCCAGCAGTTTTAAGTCGGTGGACAGGCTAGCCAAAAACATTCAGTACTTC CASSFKSVDRLAKNIQYF
TRBJ1-2 few TRBV19 TRBD1 TGTGCCAGTGCGACAGGGTCGAGTGGCTACACCTTC CASATGSSGYTF